The sequence of this TCR beta chain was determined in a study of blood T cell repertoires in COVID-19. Study in general: Researchers got acute and convalescent COVID-19 samples from the United States, Italy and Spain. Sample material is recorded as cDNA or gDNA derived from T cells, B-cell-depleted T cells, or PBMCs.

Original processing methods: Quantification of nucleated cells was approximated via reference gene primer amplification. Sequenced by immunoSEQ multiplex PCR; TCRdb stores in-frame clones only, minus some. V, J and clone size were drawn from that table, and D and trimming were deduced from the DNA. The table has fewer than 350,000 clones, 88% seen once; the top ten hold less than 10%. The V segment lost 3 bases and the J segment 5 bases; nucleotides outside the gene matches: 7. CDR1 is SGDLS, CDR2 YYNGEE, per germline. This CDR3 contains 14 residues. The sequence derives from a man younger than 35 with active or convalescent COVID-19. The V and J genes are TRBV9 and TRBJ1-2; 7 bases match TRBD1. Sequenced input: peripheral blood. The CDR3 sequence is CASSATGNKYGYTF. In nucleotides, the CDR3 is TGTGCCAGCAGCGCGACAGGGAACAAATATGGCTACACCTTC.